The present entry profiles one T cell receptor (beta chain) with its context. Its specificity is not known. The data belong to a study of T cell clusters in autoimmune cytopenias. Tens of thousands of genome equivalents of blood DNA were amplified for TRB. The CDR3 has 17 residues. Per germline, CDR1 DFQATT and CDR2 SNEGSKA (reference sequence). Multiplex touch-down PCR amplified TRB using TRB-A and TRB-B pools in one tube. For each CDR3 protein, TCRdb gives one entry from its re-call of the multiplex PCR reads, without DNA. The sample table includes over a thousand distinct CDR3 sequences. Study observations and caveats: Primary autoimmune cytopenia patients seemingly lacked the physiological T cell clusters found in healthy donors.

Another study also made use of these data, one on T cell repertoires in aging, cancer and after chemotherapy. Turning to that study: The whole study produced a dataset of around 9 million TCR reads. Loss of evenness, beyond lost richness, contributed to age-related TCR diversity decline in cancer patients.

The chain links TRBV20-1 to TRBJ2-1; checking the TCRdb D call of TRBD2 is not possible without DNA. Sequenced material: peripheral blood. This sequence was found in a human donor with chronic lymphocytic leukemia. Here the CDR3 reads CSARDRLAGVPWGEQFF.